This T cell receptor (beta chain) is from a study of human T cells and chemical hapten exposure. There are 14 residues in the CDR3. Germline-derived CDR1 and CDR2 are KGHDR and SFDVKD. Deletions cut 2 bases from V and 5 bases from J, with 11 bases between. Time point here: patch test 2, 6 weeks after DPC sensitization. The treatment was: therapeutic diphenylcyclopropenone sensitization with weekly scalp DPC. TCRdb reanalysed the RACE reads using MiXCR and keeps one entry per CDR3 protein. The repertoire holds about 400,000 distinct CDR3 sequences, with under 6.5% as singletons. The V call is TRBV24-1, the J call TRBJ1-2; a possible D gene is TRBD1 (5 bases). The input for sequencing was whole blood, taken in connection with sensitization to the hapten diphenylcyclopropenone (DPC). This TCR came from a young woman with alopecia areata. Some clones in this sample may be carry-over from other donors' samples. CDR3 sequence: CATSDSGLEYGYTF. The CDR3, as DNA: TGTGCCACCAGTGATTCGGGGCTCGAGTATGGCTACACCTTC.